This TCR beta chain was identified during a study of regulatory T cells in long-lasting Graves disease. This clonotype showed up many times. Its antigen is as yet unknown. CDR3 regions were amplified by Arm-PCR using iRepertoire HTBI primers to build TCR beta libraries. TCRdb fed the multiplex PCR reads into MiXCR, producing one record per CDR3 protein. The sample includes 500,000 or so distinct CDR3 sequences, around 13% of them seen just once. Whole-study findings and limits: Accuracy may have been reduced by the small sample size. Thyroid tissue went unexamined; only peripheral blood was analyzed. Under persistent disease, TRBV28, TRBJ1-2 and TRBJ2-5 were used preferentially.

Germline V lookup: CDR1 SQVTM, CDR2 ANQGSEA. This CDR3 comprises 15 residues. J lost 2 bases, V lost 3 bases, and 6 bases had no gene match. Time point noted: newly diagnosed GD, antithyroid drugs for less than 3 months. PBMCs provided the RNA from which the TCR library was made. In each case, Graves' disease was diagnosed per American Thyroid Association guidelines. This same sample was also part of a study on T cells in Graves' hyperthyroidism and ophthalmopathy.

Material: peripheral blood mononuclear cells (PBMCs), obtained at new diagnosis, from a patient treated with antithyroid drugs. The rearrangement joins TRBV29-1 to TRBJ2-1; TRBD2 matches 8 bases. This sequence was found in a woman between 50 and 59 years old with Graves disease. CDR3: CSVDPSGSTYNEQFF. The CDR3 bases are TGCAGCGTTGATCCCAGCGGGAGCACCTACAATGAGCAGTTCTTC.